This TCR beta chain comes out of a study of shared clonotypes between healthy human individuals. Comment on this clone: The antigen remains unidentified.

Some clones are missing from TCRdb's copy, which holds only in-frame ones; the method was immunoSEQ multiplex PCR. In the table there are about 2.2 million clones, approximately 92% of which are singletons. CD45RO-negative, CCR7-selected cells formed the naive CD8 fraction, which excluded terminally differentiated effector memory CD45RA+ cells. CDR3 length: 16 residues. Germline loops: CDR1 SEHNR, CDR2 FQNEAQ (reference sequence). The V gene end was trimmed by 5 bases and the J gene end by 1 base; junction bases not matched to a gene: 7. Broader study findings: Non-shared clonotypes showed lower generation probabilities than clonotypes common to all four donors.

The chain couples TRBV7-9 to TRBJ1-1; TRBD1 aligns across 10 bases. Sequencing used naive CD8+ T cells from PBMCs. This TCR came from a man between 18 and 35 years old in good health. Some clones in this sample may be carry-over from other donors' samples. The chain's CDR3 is CASSTRQGAGNTEAFF. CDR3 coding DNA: TGTGCCAGCAGCACAAGACAGGGGGCGGGGAACACTGAAGCTTTCTTT.